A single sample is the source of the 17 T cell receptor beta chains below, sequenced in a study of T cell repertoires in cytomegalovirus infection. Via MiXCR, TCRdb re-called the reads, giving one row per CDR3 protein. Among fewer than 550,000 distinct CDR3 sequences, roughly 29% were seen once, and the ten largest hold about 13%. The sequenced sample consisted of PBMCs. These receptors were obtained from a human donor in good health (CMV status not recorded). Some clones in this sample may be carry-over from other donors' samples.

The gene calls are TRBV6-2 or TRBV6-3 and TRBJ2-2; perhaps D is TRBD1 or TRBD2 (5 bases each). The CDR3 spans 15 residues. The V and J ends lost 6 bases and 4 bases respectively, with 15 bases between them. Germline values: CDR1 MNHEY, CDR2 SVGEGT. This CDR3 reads CASRFPAGSTGELFF. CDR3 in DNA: TGTGCCAGCAGATTTCCTGCAGGGAGCACCGGGGAGCTGTTTTTT.

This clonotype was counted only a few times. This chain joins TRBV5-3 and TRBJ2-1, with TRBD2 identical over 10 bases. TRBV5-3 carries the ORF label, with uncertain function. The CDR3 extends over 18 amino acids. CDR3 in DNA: TGTGCAGGAAGCTTAGGGCTAGCGGGAGCCACTAGGGGGAATGAGCAGTTCTTC. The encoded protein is CAGSLGLAGATRGNEQFF.

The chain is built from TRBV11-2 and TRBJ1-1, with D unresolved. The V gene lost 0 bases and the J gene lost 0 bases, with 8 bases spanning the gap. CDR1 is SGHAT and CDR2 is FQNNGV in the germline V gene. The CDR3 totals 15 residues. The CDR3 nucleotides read TGTGCCAGCAGCTTAGATAAACGACTGAACACTGAAGCTTTCTTT. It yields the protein CASSLDKRLNTEAFF.

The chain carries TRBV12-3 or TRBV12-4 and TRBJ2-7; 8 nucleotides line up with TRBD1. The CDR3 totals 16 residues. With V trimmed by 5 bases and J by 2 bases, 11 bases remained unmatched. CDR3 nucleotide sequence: TGTGCCAGCAGTCCCACGCCTTCGGACAGGGCCTACGAGCAGTACTTC. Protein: CASSPTPSDRAYEQYF.

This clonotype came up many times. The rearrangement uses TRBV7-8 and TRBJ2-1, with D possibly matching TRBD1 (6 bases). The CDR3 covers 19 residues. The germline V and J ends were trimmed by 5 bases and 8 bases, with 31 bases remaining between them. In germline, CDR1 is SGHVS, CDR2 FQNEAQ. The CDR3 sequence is CASSRYQTTGTRGIDEQFF. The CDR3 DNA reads TGTGCCAGCAGCCGCTATCAAACAACCGGGACCAGGGGTATCGATGAGCAGTTCTTC. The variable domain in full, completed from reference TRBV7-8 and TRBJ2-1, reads GAGVSQSPRYKVAKRGQDVALRCDPISGHVSLFWYQQALGQGPEFLTYFQNEAQLDKSGLPSDRFFAERPEGSVSTLKIQRTQQEDSAVYLCASSRYQTTGTRGIDEQFFGPGTRLTVL.

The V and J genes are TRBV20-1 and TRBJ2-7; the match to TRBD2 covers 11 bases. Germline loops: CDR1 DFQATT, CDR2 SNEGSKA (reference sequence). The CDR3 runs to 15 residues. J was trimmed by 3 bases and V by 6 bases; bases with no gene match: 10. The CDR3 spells CSANPGTSGYYEQYF. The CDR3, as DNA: TGCAGTGCCAACCCAGGGACTAGCGGTTACTACGAGCAGTACTTC.

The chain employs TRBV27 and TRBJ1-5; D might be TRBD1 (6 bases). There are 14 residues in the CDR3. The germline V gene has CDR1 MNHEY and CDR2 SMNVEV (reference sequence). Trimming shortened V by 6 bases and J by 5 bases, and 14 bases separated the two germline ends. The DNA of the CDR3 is TGTGCCAGCAGCAACGACAGGTATGATCAGCCCCAGCATTTT. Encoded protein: CASSNDRYDQPQHF.

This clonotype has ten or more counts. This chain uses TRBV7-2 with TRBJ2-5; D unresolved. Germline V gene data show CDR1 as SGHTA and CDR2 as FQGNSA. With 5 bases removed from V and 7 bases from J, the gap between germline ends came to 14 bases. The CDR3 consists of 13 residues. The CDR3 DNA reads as TGTGCCAGCAGCGCAAGACGCGGTGGGACCCAGTACTTC. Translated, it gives CASSARRGGTQYF.

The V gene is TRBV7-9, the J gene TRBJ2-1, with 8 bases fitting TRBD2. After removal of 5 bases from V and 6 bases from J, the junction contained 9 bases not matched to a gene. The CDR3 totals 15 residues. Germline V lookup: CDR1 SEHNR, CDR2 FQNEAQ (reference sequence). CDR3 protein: CASSRSGGGINEQFF. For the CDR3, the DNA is TGTGCCAGCAGCCGATCCGGGGGGGGGATCAATGAGCAGTTCTTC.

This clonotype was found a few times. The CDR3 region has the DNA TGTGCCAGCAGATCAGCGGGAGGGCCATCGGATACGCAGTATTTT. This sequence encodes CASRSAGGPSDTQYF. This chain connects TRBV7-9 to TRBJ2-3; TRBD2 matches at 10 bases. The CDR3 covers 15 residues. Germline V CDR1 and CDR2: SEHNR, FQNEAQ (reference sequence). V dropped 6 bases and J dropped 6; count of bases not matched to a gene: 9.

CDR3 loop: CASSLAGAMSYGYTF. CDR3 nucleotide sequence: TGTGCCAGCAGCTTGGCCGGGGCCATGAGCTATGGCTACACCTTC. The rearrangement uses TRBV5-4 and TRBJ1-2; TRBD1 is a possible D gene (5 bases). Germline V gene data show CDR1 as SGHNT and CDR2 as YYREEE (reference sequence). There are 15 residues in the CDR3. V lost 0 bases to trimming and J lost 4 bases, with 13 bases between them.

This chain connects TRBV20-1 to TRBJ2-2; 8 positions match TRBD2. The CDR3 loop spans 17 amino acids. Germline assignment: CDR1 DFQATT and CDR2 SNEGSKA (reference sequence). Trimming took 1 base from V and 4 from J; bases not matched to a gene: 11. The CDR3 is CSARGSLGLDLTGELFF. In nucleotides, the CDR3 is TGCAGTGCTAGAGGGTCTTTGGGACTAGACCTCACCGGGGAGCTGTTTTTT.

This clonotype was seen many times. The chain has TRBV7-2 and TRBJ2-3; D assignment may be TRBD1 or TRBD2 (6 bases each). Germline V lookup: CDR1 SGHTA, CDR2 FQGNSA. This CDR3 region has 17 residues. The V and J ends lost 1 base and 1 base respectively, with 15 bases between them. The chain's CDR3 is CASSLEGDSLGTDTQYF. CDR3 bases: TGTGCCAGCAGCTTAGAGGGGGACTCGTTGGGCACAGATACGCAGTATTTT.

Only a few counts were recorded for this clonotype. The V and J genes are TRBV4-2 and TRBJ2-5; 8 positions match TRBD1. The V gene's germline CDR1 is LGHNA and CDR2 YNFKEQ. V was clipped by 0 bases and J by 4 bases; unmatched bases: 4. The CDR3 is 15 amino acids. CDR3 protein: CASSQDQGAVETQYF. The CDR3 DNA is TGTGCCAGCAGCCAAGACCAGGGGGCCGTAGAGACCCAGTACTTC.

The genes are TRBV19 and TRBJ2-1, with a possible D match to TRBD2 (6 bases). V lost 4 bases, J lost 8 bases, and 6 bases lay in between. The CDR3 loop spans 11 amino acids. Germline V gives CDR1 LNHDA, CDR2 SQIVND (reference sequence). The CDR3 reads CASSRDYEQFF. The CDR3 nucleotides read TGTGCCAGTAGTAGGGACTATGAGCAGTTCTTC.

In DNA form, the CDR3 reads TGTGCCAGCAGCCCAGCGGGCGGGGACAGTCATCAGCCCCAGCATTTT. It specifies CASSPAGGDSHQPQHF. V gene TRBV7-6 combines with J gene TRBJ1-5, with 7 bases matching TRBD1. In germline, CDR1 is SGHVS, CDR2 FNYEAQ. With 5 bases clipped from V and 5 bases from J, the junction kept 12 bases outside the gene matches. This CDR3 spans 16 amino acids.

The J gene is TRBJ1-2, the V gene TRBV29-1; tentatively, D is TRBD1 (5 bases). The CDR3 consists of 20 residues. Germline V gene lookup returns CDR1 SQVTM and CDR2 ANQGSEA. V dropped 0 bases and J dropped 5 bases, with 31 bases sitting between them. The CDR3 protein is CSVEEGGRGDGALRAYGYTF. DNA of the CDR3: TGCAGCGTTGAAGAGGGGGGGAGAGGGGACGGAGCCCTGAGAGCGTATGGCTACACCTTC.